The rows below give T cell receptor beta chains drawn from one sample of a study of T-cell memory formation after mild COVID-19. TCRdb redid the calling of the 5' RACE reads with MiXCR, one entry per CDR3 protein. The sample lists approximately 490,000 distinct CDR3 sequences; around 21% were seen once. Sequencing used PBMCs or a T cell subset sorted from them (not recorded which). The receptors derive from an adult woman who had mild COVID-19 (a few samples of this study predate the infection). Cell type and time point are not known. The CDR3 runs from the conserved cysteine through the conserved F or W. Fields, in order: V gene, J gene, D gene, clone size, CDR3 protein, CDR3 DNA. A D gene is named only where the DNA matches it firmly. A clone size is listed for some rows: how often the clone was seen (once, few, many), or a class if it is expanded.

>TRBV11-1|TRBJ2-3|.|.
CASRTDSRDTQYF
TGTGCCAGCAGGACGGACTCGCGGGATACGCAGTATTTT
>TRBV12-3/TRBV12-4|TRBJ1-1|TRBD1|many
CASSYTGTGGTEAFF
TGTGCCAGCAGTTACACCGGGACAGGGGGCACTGAAGCTTTCTTT
>TRBV5-1|TRBJ2-7|TRBD2|few
CASRLTSGVYEQYF
TGCGCCAGCAGACTGACTAGCGGAGTCTACGAGCAGTACTTC
>TRBV7-9|TRBJ2-1|.|few
CASSYRDTRKDEQFF
TGTGCCAGCAGCTACCGGGACACGAGGAAGGATGAGCAGTTCTTC
>TRBV14|TRBJ2-3|TRBD2|few
CASSQESYSGGPDTQYF
TGTGCCAGCAGCCAAGAGTCTTATTCGGGGGGGCCAGATACGCAGTATTTT
>TRBV30|TRBJ2-1|.|few
CAWSEGAVPHEQFF
TGTGCCTGGAGCGAAGGGGCCGTCCCCCATGAGCAGTTCTTC
>TRBV27|TRBJ1-1|TRBD1|few
CASSWGTGATEAFF
TGTGCCAGCAGTTGGGGGACAGGGGCAACTGAAGCTTTCTTT
>TRBV9|TRBJ2-1|TRBD2|few
CASSVAASGSMYEQFF
TGTGCCAGCAGCGTAGCAGCTAGCGGGAGTATGTATGAGCAGTTCTTC
>TRBV12-3/TRBV12-4|TRBJ1-5|.|.
CASSYDHSNQPQHF
TGTGCCAGCAGCTACGACCATAGCAATCAGCCCCAGCATTTT
>TRBV7-9|TRBJ2-2|.|few
CASSSLQNTGELFF
TGTGCCAGCAGCAGCCTGCAGAACACCGGGGAGCTGTTTTTT
>TRBV3-1|TRBJ2-4|TRBD2|few
CASSLQGGGAKNIQYF
TGTGCCAGCAGCCTCCAAGGCGGGGGAGCCAAAAACATTCAGTACTTC
>TRBV10-3|TRBJ2-3|TRBD2|.
CAIRGMGLAGGPRDTQYF
TGTGCCATCAGGGGAATGGGACTAGCGGGAGGGCCTCGAGATACGCAGTATTTT
>TRBV7-9|TRBJ2-3|TRBD2|few
CASSSSLEGRGTDTQYF
TGTGCCAGCAGCTCGTCCCTCGAGGGGAGGGGCACAGATACGCAGTATTTT
>TRBV4-3|TRBJ2-1|.|.
CASSLTAVRSYNEQFF
TGCGCCAGCAGCCTCACGGCAGTGCGCTCCTACAATGAGCAGTTCTTC
>TRBV7-3|TRBJ2-3|.|.
CASSFYGSGDTQYF
TGTGCCAGCAGCTTTTATGGGAGTGGAGATACGCAGTATTTT
>TRBV3-1|TRBJ1-2|.|few
CASSQDPTGYNYGYTF
TGTGCCAGCAGCCAGGATCCTACAGGGTATAACTATGGCTACACCTTC
>TRBV7-9|TRBJ2-5|TRBD2|few
CASSPGLAGFQETQYF
TGTGCCAGCAGCCCAGGTCTAGCGGGCTTCCAAGAGACCCAGTACTTC
>TRBV11-2|TRBJ2-3|TRBD2|few
CATSTSSTDTQYF
TGTGCCACCTCGACTAGCTCCACAGATACGCAGTATTTT
>TRBV20-1|TRBJ1-1|.|few
CSARDMSLDSRALEAFF
TGCAGTGCTAGAGATATGAGTTTGGACAGCCGCGCACTTGAAGCTTTCTTT
>TRBV7-9|TRBJ1-2|.|.
CASSLASGIGGYTF
TGTGCCAGCAGCTTAGCGTCTGGGATTGGTGGCTACACCTTC
>TRBV3-1|TRBJ2-6|.|few
CASSQGVSGANVLTF
TGTGCCAGCAGCCAAGGCGTCTCTGGGGCCAACGTCCTGACTTTC